The T cell receptor (beta chain) described here comes from a study of T cell responses to AZD1222 COVID-19 vaccine. There are 14 residues in the CDR3. V was shortened by 7 bases and J by 3 bases, with 12 bases between the two germline ends. CDR1 and CDR2 (germline): SNHLY, FYNNEI. Assay used: immunoSEQ multiplex PCR; TCRdb lists only in-frame clones, some missing. Here the sample spans 80,000 to 100,000 clones, approximately 90% being singletons. Study-wide points: Spike-wide coverage was observed for vaccine-associated CD4 TCRs, with dominant responses at 160-218 and 743-854.

A word on this clone: Its antigen is currently unknown.

This specimen was peripheral blood, taken 28 days after the second AZD1222 dose. The chain joins TRBV2 to TRBJ2-2; a weak D match, TRBD2 (5 bases). The sequence derives from an adult who received the AZD1222 COVID-19 vaccine. CDR3 in amino acids: CASTRVRDTGELFF. In DNA, the CDR3 is TGTGCCAGCACGAGGGTTCGGGACACCGGGGAGCTGTTTTTT.